This TCR beta chain was documented in a study of T cells expressing NK-cell markers. TCRdb reprocessed the 5' RACE reads, with one entry per CDR3 protein and no DNA. The sample totals roughly 180,000 distinct CDR3 sequences. The TCR originated in a woman between 18 and 75 years old in good health. The sample consisted of blood T cells: a sorted CD56 or NKG2C T cell subset, CD4+ or CD8+ T cells, or bulk PBMC T cells (not recorded which).

This chain's CDR3 is CASSLKTSGGAGEQYF. The chain is built from TRBV4-1 and TRBJ2-7; TCRdb's assignment of TRBD2 cannot be checked, as there is no DNA. The CDR3 covers 16 residues. Germline CDR1 and CDR2: MGHRA and YSYEKL.